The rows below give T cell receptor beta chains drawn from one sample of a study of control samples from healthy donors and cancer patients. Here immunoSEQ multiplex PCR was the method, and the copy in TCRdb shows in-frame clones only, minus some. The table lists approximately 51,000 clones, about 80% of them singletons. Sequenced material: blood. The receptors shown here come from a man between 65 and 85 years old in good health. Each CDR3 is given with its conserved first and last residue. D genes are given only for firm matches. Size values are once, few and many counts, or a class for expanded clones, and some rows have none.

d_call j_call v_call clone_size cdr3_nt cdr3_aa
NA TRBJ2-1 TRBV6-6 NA TGTGCCAGCAGTCCCTGGGGCCCCTACAATGAGCAGTTCTTC CASSPWGPYNEQFF
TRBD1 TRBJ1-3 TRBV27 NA TGTGCCAGCAGTTTTCCCGAAGGACAGGGAGTAGACACCATATATTTT CASSFPEGQGVDTIYF
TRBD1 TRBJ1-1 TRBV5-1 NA TGCGCCAGCAGCTTAGGACAGGGGAAGAACACTGAAGCTTTCTTT CASSLGQGKNTEAFF
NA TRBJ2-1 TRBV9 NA TGTGCCAGCAGCGTAGAGGCAGGGTCCCAGTTCTTC CASSVEAGSQFF
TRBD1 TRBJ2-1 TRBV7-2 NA TGTGCCACCCGGACAGGTCTTTACAATGAGCAGTTCTTC CATRTGLYNEQFF
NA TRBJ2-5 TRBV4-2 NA TGTGCCAGCAGCACCCGATTTGAGGGGCAGGAGACCCAGTACTTC CASSTRFEGQETQYF
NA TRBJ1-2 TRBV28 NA TGTGCCAGCAGTCTTCCCCACGACGACAGGACTTATGGCTACACCTTC CASSLPHDDRTYGYTF
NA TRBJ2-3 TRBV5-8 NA TGTGCCAGCAGCCGACCGGTCAATACGCAGTATTTT CASSRPVNTQYF
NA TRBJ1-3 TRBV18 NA TGTGCCAGCTCACCTCGGGTCCCAGGCGATTCTGGAAACACCATATATTTT CASSPRVPGDSGNTIYF
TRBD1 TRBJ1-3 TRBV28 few TGTGCCAGCAGTTCCGTGGGACAGCAACCTGGAAACACCATATATTTT CASSSVGQQPGNTIYF
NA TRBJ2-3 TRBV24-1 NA TGTGCCACCAGTGATCCCAGGGGAAGGGCTAGCACAGATACGCAGTATTTT CATSDPRGRASTDTQYF
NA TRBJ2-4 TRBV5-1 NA TGCGCCAGCAGCTTGGCCGGGGGGCGGTTGGACATTCAGTACTTC CASSLAGGRLDIQYF
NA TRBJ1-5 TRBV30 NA TGTGCCTGGAGTGTAGAGGGGAATCAGCCCCAGCATTTT CAWSVEGNQPQHF
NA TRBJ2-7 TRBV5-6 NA TGTGCCAGCAGCTTGGCCAGATCCCGGGACACCACCTACGAGCAGTACTTC CASSLARSRDTTYEQYF
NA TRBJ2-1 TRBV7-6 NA TGTGCCAGCAGCTTATCGGGCGGGGGCTCTTGGTTCTACAATGAGCAGTTCTTC CASSLSGGGSWFYNEQFF
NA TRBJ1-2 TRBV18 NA TGTGCCAGCTACTCCGTTCATCCGGATGGCTACACCTTC CASYSVHPDGYTF
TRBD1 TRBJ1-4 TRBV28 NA TGTGCCAGCAGTTCCGGGACAGGGAATAATGAAAAACTGTTTTTT CASSSGTGNNEKLFF
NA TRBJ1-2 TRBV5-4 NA TGTGCCAGCAGCTCCGGGCGGGACTATGGCTACACCTTC CASSSGRDYGYTF
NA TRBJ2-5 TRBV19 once TGTGCCAGTAGTAACAGAGGGACAGAGACCCAGTACTTC CASSNRGTETQYF
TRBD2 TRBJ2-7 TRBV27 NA TGTGCCAGCAGTAGGCGACTAGCTTCGCACTACGAGCAGTACTTC CASSRRLASHYEQYF
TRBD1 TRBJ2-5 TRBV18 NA TGTGCCAGCTCACCTGCCGGGACAGGGAGCTTCGAGACCCAGTACTTC CASSPAGTGSFETQYF
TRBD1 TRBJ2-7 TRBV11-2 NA TGTGCCAGCAGCTTGCTCCGGGACAGGGGCTACGAGCAGTACTTC CASSLLRDRGYEQYF
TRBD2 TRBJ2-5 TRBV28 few TGTGCCAGCAGTTTAGCGCCTAGCGGGAGAGAGACCCAGTACTTC CASSLAPSGRETQYF
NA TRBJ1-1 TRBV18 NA TGTGCCAGCTCACCGACAGGTCGGGATACTGAAGCTTTCTTT CASSPTGRDTEAFF
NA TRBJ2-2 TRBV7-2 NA TGTGCCAGCAGCCCCATGTGGCCGACAGGAGCGAACACCGGGGAGCTGTTTTTT CASSPMWPTGANTGELFF
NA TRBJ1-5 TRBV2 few TGTGCCAGCACGGGGAATAACAATCAGCCCCAGCATTTT CASTGNNNQPQHF
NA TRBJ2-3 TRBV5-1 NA TGCGCCAGCAGCTTTTCTAGCACAGATACGCAGTATTTT CASSFSSTDTQYF
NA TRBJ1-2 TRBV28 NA TGTGCCAGCAGTTTTCAGCCCCTATGGGGCTACACCTTC CASSFQPLWGYTF
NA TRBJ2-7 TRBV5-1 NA TGCGCCAGCAGCCCCGGTGGGTACGAGCAGTACTTC CASSPGGYEQYF
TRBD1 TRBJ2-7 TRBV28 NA TGTGCCAGCGGCCTTTACAGGGGGCTAACTGAGCAGTACTTC CASGLYRGLTEQYF
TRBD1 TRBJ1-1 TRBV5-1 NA TGCGCCAGCAGCCACCGAGGGCCGGGGACAGAGCTTATGAACACTGAAGCTTTCTTT CASSHRGPGTELMNTEAFF
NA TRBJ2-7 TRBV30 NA TGTGCCTGGAGTCCCCGGTTGGGGCTCTTCGAGCAGTACTTC CAWSPRLGLFEQYF
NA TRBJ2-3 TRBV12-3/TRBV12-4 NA TGTGCCAGCAGTTTTTACCGGGTAGGCACGCAGTATTTT CASSFYRVGTQYF
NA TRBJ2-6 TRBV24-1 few TGTGCCACCAGCGCAACTGGGGCCAACGTCCTGACTTTC CATSATGANVLTF
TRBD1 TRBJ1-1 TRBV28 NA TGTGCCAGCAGCCAGGGGGCAGTTAGGATGAACACTGAAGCTTTCTTT CASSQGAVRMNTEAFF
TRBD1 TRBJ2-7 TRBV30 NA TGTGCCTGGAGTGATACAGGGGGGAGCTACGAGCAGTACTTC CAWSDTGGSYEQYF
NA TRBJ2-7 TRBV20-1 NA TGCAGTGCGAGGGGAGAAGAGCAGTACTTC CSARGEEQYF